The 3 T cell receptor beta chains below all came from one sample that was sequenced in a study of blood T cell repertoires in COVID-19. Only in-frame clones appear in the TCRdb table, and some are missing; sequencing was by immunoSEQ multiplex PCR. Among 45,000 to 55,000 clones, less than 90% were seen once, and the ten largest hold roughly 5.7%. The sequenced sample consisted of peripheral blood. The source of these receptors is a human donor in a cohort sampled during active COVID-19.

This clone appeared a single time. The V call is TRBV7-2, the J call TRBJ1-2, with 7 positions matching TRBD1. The CDR3 sequence is 13 residues long. The V and J ends lost 5 bases and 6 bases, in that order; junction bases with no gene match: 6. The germline CDR1 and CDR2 sequences are SGHTA and FQGNSA. CDR3 nucleotides: TGTGCCAGCAGCCCGAAGACAGGGAATGGCTACACCTTC. This translates into CASSPKTGNGYTF.

The chain couples TRBV7-8 to TRBJ2-7; D remains ambiguous. The germline gives CDR1 SGHVS, CDR2 FQNEAQ. This CDR3 has 15 residues. Deletions cut 4 bases from V and 1 base from J, with 14 bases between. The CDR3 DNA reads as TGTGCCAGCAGCTCAGTCGCCAGGTCTTCCTACGAGCAGTACTTC. Encoded protein: CASSSVARSSYEQYF.

The rearrangement links TRBV7-2 to TRBJ2-2, with 11 bases that match TRBD2. The length of the CDR3 is 15 residues. Trimming at V came to 1 base and at J to 5 bases, leaving 0 bases not matched to a gene. Germline assignment: CDR1 SGHTA and CDR2 FQGNSA. The CDR3 DNA sequence: TGTGCCAGCAGCTTAGGGACTAGCGGGACCGGGGAGCTGTTTTTT. It translates to CASSLGTSGTGELFF.